This TCR beta chain is drawn from a study of cytomegalovirus exposure and HLA in healthy donors. Study-wide points: There were over 150 TCR beta chains listed as cytomegalovirus-associated. The classifier, whose performance was assessed in both the original and validation cohorts, reportedly diagnosed cytomegalovirus status with high specificity and sensitivity. CMV antigen specificity was confirmed in vitro for three CMV-associated chains.

The CDR3 is made up of 14 amino acids. V was clipped by 2 bases and J by 0 bases, with 7 bases between them. Germline CDR1 is WSHSY and CDR2 is SAAADI. 60 Vbeta and 13 Jbeta primers were used in PCR. Assay: immunoSEQ multiplex PCR; the TCRdb copy retains only in-frame clones and omits some. The top ten hold 2% to 2.5% of the sample, which has some 170,000 clones, about 69% seen once. This clone has just one count. Its antigen is still unknown. The gene calls are TRBV10-2 and TRBJ2-5; D unresolved. The sequenced material came from PBMCs. The TCR sequence derives from a human donor in good health. CDR3 coding DNA: TGCGCCAGCAGTGAGGCGCGTGACCAAGAGACCCAGTACTTC. It codes for CASSEARDQETQYF.